The source of this T cell receptor beta chain is a study of CD8 T cells in ankylosing spondylitis. This CDR3 comprises 20 residues. V dropped 0 bases and J dropped 1; count of bases not matched to a gene: 12. The V gene's germline CDR1 is MDHEN and CDR2 SYDVKM. The study, taken as a whole, reports: CD8+ disease-linked clones were present at relatively low frequencies in blood.

This clonotype was detected many times. Its matching antigen is unknown. TCRdb re-called the 5' RACE reads with MiXCR, one entry per CDR3 protein. Counted here are about 130,000 distinct CDR3 sequences, approximately 7.4% occurring once; the ten biggest clones make up under 15%. The sequence was obtained from a female donor with ankylosing spondylitis or in good health (not recorded which). V and J are TRBV28 and TRBJ2-6, with 7 bases aligning to TRBD1. The sample was blood, either unsorted or a sorted T cell fraction (not recorded which). The CDR3 DNA is TGTGCCAGCAGTTTATGGATCCCGACAGGGCCGTTGTCTGGGGCCAACGTCCTGACTTTC. This codes for CASSLWIPTGPLSGANVLTF.